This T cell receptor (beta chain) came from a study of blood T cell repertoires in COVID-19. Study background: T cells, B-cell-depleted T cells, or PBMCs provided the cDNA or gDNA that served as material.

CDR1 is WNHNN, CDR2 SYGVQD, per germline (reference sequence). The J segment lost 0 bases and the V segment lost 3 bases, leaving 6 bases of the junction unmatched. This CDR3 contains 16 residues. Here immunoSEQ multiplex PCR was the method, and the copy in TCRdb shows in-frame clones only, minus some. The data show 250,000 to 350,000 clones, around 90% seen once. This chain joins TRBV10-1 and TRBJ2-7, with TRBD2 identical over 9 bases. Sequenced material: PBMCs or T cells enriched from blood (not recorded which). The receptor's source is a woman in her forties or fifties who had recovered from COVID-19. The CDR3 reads CASSDFRLADSYEQYF. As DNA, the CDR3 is TGCGCCAGCAGTGACTTCCGACTAGCGGACTCCTACGAGCAGTACTTC.